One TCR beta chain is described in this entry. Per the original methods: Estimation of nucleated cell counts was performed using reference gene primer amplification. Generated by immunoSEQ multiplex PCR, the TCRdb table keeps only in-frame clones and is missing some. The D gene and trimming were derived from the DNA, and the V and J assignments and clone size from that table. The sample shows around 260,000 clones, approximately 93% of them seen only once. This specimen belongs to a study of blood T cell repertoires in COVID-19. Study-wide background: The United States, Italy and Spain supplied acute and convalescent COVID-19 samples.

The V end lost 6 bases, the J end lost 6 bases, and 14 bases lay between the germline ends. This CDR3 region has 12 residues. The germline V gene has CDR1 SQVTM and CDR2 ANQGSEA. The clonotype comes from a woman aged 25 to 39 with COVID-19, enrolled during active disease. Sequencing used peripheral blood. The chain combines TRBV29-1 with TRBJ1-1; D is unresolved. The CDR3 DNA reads TGCAGCGTCAAGAACCTCCAGGCTGAAGCTTTCTTT. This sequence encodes CSVKNLQAEAFF.